A single count supports the clone carrying this T cell receptor beta chain. Its antigen is unknown. CDR1 and CDR2 (germline): MGHDK, SYGVNS. The CDR3 runs 16 residues. Trimming removed 3 bases at V and 8 bases at J, with 19 bases between. The sample comes from a study of cytomegalovirus exposure and HLA in healthy donors. General study findings and limits: TCR beta chains numbering more than 150 were designated cytomegalovirus-associated.

Repertoires were generated with immunoSEQ multiplex PCR, while TCRdb's copy carries only in-frame clones and drops some. The repertoire holds roughly 150,000 clones, with less than 90% as singletons. Sequencing used PBMCs. The sequence came from a woman between 25 and 40 years old in good health and CMV-seronegative. This chain links TRBV25-1 with TRBJ1-4; a possible D gene is TRBD1 (6 bases). CDR3 in DNA: TGTGCCAGCAGTGACCGAAGGGGGACGTTTGGAGAAAAACTGTTTTTT. This encodes CASSDRRGTFGEKLFF.